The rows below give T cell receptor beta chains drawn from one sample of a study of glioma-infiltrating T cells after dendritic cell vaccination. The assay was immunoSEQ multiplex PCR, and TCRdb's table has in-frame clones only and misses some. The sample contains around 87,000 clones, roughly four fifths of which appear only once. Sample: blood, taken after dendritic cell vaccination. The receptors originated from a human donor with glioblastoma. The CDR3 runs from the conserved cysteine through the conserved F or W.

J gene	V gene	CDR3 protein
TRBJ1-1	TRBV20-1	CSAQDRERAFF
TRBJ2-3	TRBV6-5	CASSYSGGLYTDTQYF
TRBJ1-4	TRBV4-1	CASSQGLGNEKLFF
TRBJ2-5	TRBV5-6	CASSPLWGEGETQYF
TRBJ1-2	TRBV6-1	CASSGRGLVYGYTF
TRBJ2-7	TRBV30	CAWKGDYEQYF
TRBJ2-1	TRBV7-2	CASSPTGTGGLEQFF
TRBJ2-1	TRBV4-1	CASSQRDRENEQFF
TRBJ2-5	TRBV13	CASSLGAGGGGETQYF
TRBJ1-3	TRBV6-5	CASRQQGSGNTIYF
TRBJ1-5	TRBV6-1	CASRSGGFSNQPQHF
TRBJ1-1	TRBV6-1	CASRVGTVTEAFF
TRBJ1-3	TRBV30	CAWSRGFGNTIYF
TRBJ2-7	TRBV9	CASSAGGGIVPYEQYF
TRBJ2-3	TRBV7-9	CASSSGLGSTDTQYF
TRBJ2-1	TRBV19	CASRRASGDSYNEQFF
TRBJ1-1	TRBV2	CASSRQGVFTEAFF
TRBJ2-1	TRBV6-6	CASRGQSSYNEQFF
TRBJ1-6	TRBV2	CASSETGSSPLHF
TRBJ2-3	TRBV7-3	CASSLTRGDDTDTQYF
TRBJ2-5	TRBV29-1	CSVLDSFQETQYF
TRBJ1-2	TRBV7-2	CASTLAVTDNYGYTF
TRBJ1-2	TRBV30	CAWSGQGGGGYTF
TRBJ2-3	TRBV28	CASSSPGGPSTDTQYF
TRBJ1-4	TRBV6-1	CASSGSAGVATNEKLFF
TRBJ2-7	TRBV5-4	CASRGGGQDYEQYF
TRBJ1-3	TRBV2	CASSRAGAGNTIYF
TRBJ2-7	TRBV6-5	CASSYQRGGRTYEQYF
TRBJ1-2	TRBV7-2	CASSPGTGYGYTF
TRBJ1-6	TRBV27	CASSFLGQGFPLHF
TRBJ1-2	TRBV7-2	CASSRDSYGYTF
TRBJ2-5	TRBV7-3	CASSLGGWETQYF
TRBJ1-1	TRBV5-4	CASSSKGRENTEAFF
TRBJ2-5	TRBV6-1	CASSEGTQQYF
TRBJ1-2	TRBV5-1	CASSLSPGGENGYTF
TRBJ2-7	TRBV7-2	CASSRGHFYEQYF
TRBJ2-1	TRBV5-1	CASSSRESQGEQFF
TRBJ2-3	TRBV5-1	CASSAGTGRNTDTQYF
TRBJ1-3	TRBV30	CAWSGEGISGNTIYF
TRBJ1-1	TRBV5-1	CASSLGVSTGSTEAFF
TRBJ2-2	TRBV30	CAWSRLAGTGELFF
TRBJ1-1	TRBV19	CASSKRQGSANEAFF
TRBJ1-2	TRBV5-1	CASSLVATGYYGYTF
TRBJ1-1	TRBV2	CASGDYRGLDTEAFF
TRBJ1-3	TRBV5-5	CASSLDLSGNTIYF
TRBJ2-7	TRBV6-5	CASRRGLSSYEQYF
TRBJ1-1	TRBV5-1	CASSLAGMNTEAFF
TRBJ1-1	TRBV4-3	CASSQDAGGLSTEAFF
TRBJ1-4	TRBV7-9	CASRSGTGNEKLFF
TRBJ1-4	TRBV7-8	CASSGGTAEKLFF
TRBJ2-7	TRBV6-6	CASSYTGGGEQYF
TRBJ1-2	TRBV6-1	CAISSGLDYGYTF
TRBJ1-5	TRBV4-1	CASSQDPDTSGNQPQHF
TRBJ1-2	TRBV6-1	CASRPGTGVGDGYTF
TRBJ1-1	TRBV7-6	CASSLDPGLRPGTEAFF
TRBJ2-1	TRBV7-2	CASSLERTSLHEQFF
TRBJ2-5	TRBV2	CASQQYNREETQYF
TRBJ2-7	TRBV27	CASSLSGGRSYEQYF